The 20 T cell receptor beta chains below all came from one sample that was sequenced in a study of radiation and T cells in renal cell carcinoma (dated by TCRdb to 2020 to 2021). The time point tag for this specimen amounts to: baseline pretreatment blood. Reading the label with the study, this specimen's treatment or condition is: 15 Gy SBRT to primary tumor, nephrectomy 4 weeks later. Receptor libraries were prepared by the immunoSEQ multiplex PCR assay. Not all clones reach the TCRdb copy of this immuneACCESS table, which keeps in-frame sequences only. Checked studies attribute under half of the gap to unresolved V genes and leave the rest unexplained. In this sample the table shows 130,000 or so clones, approximately 91% of which occur a single time. Jointly, the top ten make up about 12% of the sample. Sequenced material: blood, taken from a patient whose treatment included radiotherapy and nephrectomy. These receptors were taken from a woman aged 45-65 years with renal cell carcinoma.

This chain joins TRBV11-2 and TRBJ2-3, with TRBD1 matching over 10 bases. This CDR3 spans 16 amino acids. Looked up from germline, CDR1 is SGHAT and CDR2 is FQNNGV. V trimming: 5 bases; J trimming: 3 bases; junction bases outside the gene matches: 8. The CDR3 nucleotides read TGTGCCAGCAGCCCCGGGACAGGGGTGTGGACAGATACGCAGTATTTT. Translating it yields CASSPGTGVWTDTQYF.

This clone has a handful of counts. The chain links TRBV5-1 to TRBJ1-6; D is ambiguous. Germline-derived CDR1 and CDR2 are SGHRS and YFSETQ. The CDR3 spans 16 residues. The ends were cut back, 3 bases at V and 5 bases at J, with 15 bases in the middle. CDR3: CASSSRAGRDNSPLHF. CDR3 DNA sequence: TGCGCCAGCAGCTCCCGGGCCGGGAGGGATAATTCACCCCTCCACTTT.

V and J are TRBV6-1 and TRBJ2-2; 8 bases align to TRBD1. Trimming at V came to 2 bases and at J to 6 bases, leaving 11 bases not matched to a gene. The CDR3 spans 17 residues. Looked up from germline, CDR1 is MNHNS and CDR2 is SASEGT. The CDR3 nucleotides are TGTGCCAGCAGTGAATATCGGGACAGGTCCGTCCCCGGGGAGCTGTTTTTT. This encodes CASSEYRDRSVPGELFF.

The V gene is TRBV19, the J gene TRBJ2-6; no firm D call. V shed 2 bases and J shed 0 bases, with 14 bases lying between them. The germline V gene encodes CDR1 LNHDA and CDR2 SQIVND (reference sequence). This CDR3 comprises 18 residues. Here the CDR3 reads CASSIYASTLSGANVLTF. The CDR3 region has the DNA TGTGCCAGTAGTATATATGCCAGTACCCTCTCTGGGGCCAACGTCCTGACTTTC.

The chain couples TRBV19 to TRBJ1-2; D is perhaps TRBD1 (6 bases). The CDR3 is 13 amino acids. The V gene lost 5 bases and the J gene lost 7 bases, with 14 bases spanning the gap. In germline, CDR1 is LNHDA, CDR2 SQIVND (reference sequence). The CDR3 protein is CASSYRDTPGYTF. Written as DNA, the CDR3 is TGTGCCAGTAGTTACCGGGACACCCCTGGCTACACCTTC.

The V gene is TRBV7-8, the J gene TRBJ2-1; 8 nucleotides align to TRBD2. There are 17 residues in the CDR3. Germline CDR1 reads SGHVS; CDR2 reads FQNEAQ. Trimming removed 7 bases from V and 8 bases from J; junction bases left unmatched: 19. The CDR3 nucleotides read TGTGCCAGCATCCTTAGCCCCGTCCGCGGGGGGATCTATGAGCAGTTCTTC. Its translation: CASILSPVRGGIYEQFF. Full variable domain (remainder filled in from reference TRBV7-8 and TRBJ2-1): GAGVSQSPRYKVAKRGQDVALRCDPISGHVSLFWYQQALGQGPEFLTYFQNEAQLDKSGLPSDRFFAERPEGSVSTLKIQRTQQEDSAVYLCASILSPVRGGIYEQFFGPGTRLTVL.

The rearrangement links TRBV5-1 to TRBJ1-2; the D is unclear. CDR1 is SGHRS, CDR2 YFSETQ, per germline. V was clipped by 3 bases and J by 2 bases, with 8 bases between them. The CDR3 length is 13 residues. The CDR3 DNA is TGCGCCAGCAGCTGGAGATTAAACTATGGCTACACCTTC. Its translation: CASSWRLNYGYTF. The full variable domain, completed using reference TRBV5-1 and TRBJ1-2, is KAGVTQTPRYLIKTRGQQVTLSCSPISGHRSVSWYQQTPGQGLQFLFEYFSETQRNKGNFPGRFSGRQFSNSRSEMNVSTLELGDSALYLCASSWRLNYGYTFGSGTRLTVV.

The count of this clone is one. The chain is built from TRBV2 and TRBJ1-2, with a possible D match to TRBD1 (6 bases). From germline, CDR1 is SNHLY and CDR2 FYNNEI. The V end was cut by 7 bases, the J end by 8 bases, with 14 bases between. This CDR3 is 12 amino acids long. CDR3 loop: CASKGRGKGYTF. In nucleotides, the CDR3 is TGTGCCAGCAAAGGCAGGGGAAAAGGCTACACCTTC.

This clone appeared once. The chain links TRBV4-3 to TRBJ1-2; D is uncertain. Trimming took 0 bases from V and 3 from J, leaving 5 bases between them. Per germline, CDR1 LGHNA and CDR2 YSLEER. The CDR3 length is 13 residues. CDR3 region: CASSQEEYYGYTF. The CDR3 coding sequence is TGCGCCAGCAGCCAAGAGGAATACTATGGCTACACCTTC.

The gene calls are TRBV9 and TRBJ1-2; D call uncertain. From germline, CDR1 is SGDLS and CDR2 YYNGEE. CDR3 length equals 15 residues. V was shortened by 2 bases and J by 0 bases, with 11 bases between the two germline ends. The DNA for the CDR3 is TGTGCCAGCAGCGTGTCGCAAAGCCCTAACTATGGCTACACCTTC. Amino acids: CASSVSQSPNYGYTF.

The chain combines TRBV4-3 with TRBJ2-5, with D possibly matching TRBD2 (6 bases). This CDR3 spans 13 amino acids. V was pared by 4 bases and J by 5 bases, with 11 bases between. The V gene's germline CDR1 is LGHNA and CDR2 YSLEER. The CDR3 DNA reads as TGCGCCAGCAGCCCCGCAGGAGGGGAGACCCAGTACTTC. It yields the protein CASSPAGGETQYF.

The gene calls are TRBV6-1 and TRBJ1-2; D is undetermined. From germline, CDR1 is MNHNS and CDR2 SASEGT. V was trimmed by 5 bases and J by 8 bases, leaving 9 bases between them. The CDR3 contains 11 residues. CDR3 amino acids: CASSSSRGYTF. DNA for the CDR3: TGTGCCAGCAGTTCGTCCCGGGGCTACACCTTC.

This chain links TRBV6-6 with TRBJ2-5; D possibly corresponds to TRBD1 (6 bases). The CDR3 runs 12 residues. In germline, CDR1 is MNHNY, CDR2 SVGAGI (reference sequence). Trimming removed 6 bases from V and 4 bases from J, with 9 bases in between. CDR3 sequence: CASSSDRETQYF. CDR3 in DNA: TGTGCCAGCAGCTCGGACAGAGAGACCCAGTACTTC.

The chain has TRBV7-3 and TRBJ2-3, with TRBD1 matching 7 bases. Trimming at V came to 4 bases and at J to 2 bases, leaving 3 bases not matched to a gene. Germline V lookup: CDR1 SGHTA, CDR2 FQGTGA. The CDR3 is 14 amino acids. The CDR3 sequence: CASSSQGFTDTQYF. In DNA form, the CDR3 reads TGTGCCAGCAGCTCACAGGGGTTCACAGATACGCAGTATTTT.

This chain links TRBV7-2 with TRBJ1-1; no clear D. Trimming took off 1 base at V and 0 bases at J, with 3 bases between the two ends. The germline gives CDR1 SGHTA, CDR2 FQGNSA. This CDR3 region has 13 residues. CDR3 sequence (DNA): TGTGCCAGCAGCTTAGGGATGAACACTGAAGCTTTCTTT. This sequence encodes CASSLGMNTEAFF.

This rearrangement joins TRBV2 to TRBJ1-2, with TRBD1 matching 8 bases. The germline V gene has CDR1 SNHLY and CDR2 FYNNEI. V trimming: 7 bases; J trimming: 5 bases; junction bases outside the gene matches: 6. The CDR3 loop spans 13 amino acids. CDR3 sequence reads: CASIDRGIYGYTF. DNA of the CDR3: TGTGCCAGCATCGACAGGGGTATATATGGCTACACCTTC.

The chain couples TRBV30 to TRBJ2-3; no reliable D call. V lost 3 bases and J 2 bases, leaving 12 bases between the germline ends. Germline loops: CDR1 GTSNPN, CDR2 SVGIG (reference sequence). The CDR3 consists of 14 residues. The CDR3 nucleotides read TGTGCCTGGAGCCAGAGGTTCAACACAGATACGCAGTATTTT. It encodes CAWSQRFNTDTQYF.

V gene TRBV2 combines with J gene TRBJ1-6; the D gene is possibly TRBD1 (6 bases). CDR1 SNHLY and CDR2 FYNNEI come from the germline V gene. The CDR3 has 15 amino acids. V gave up 6 bases and J gave up 8 bases, with 17 bases separating them. CDR3 in DNA: TGTGCCAGCAGGACGACAGGAGTGCTAGATTCACCCCTCCACTTT. Amino acids: CASRTTGVLDSPLHF.

The genes are TRBV7-2 and TRBJ2-3, with 10 bases that match TRBD2. The CDR3 covers 19 residues. CDR1 and CDR2 (germline): SGHTA, FQGNSA. V lost 1 base and J lost 0; bases outside the gene matches: 10. Here the CDR3 reads CASSLGSISGGSSTDTQYF. In nucleotides, the CDR3 is TGTGCCAGCAGCTTAGGGTCGATTAGCGGGGGGTCGAGCACAGATACGCAGTATTTT.

The V call is TRBV7-9, the J call TRBJ1-2, with 12 bases lining up with TRBD1. The CDR3 loop spans 17 amino acids. The V gene end was trimmed by 3 bases and the J gene end by 6 bases; junction bases not matched to a gene: 11. CDR1 is SEHNR, CDR2 FQNEAQ, per germline (reference sequence). The CDR3 reads CASSFNSPGTGGNGYTF. The CDR3 DNA reads as TGTGCCAGCAGCTTTAACTCTCCTGGGACAGGGGGCAATGGCTACACCTTC.